This T cell receptor beta chain was observed in a study of control samples from healthy donors and cancer patients. TCRdb's table, derived via immunoSEQ multiplex PCR, lists solely in-frame clones and lacks some. The sample carries 25,000 to 35,000 clones, around nine tenths recorded once. The CDR3 is 16 residues long. V was cut by 4 bases and J by 0 bases, with 15 bases left in between. Germline values: CDR1 LGHDT, CDR2 YNNKEL (reference sequence). Source material: PBMCs. This chain uses TRBV3-1 (or the pseudogene TRBV3-2) with TRBJ1-2, with D uncertain. The sequence was collected from a woman aged 40 to 50 with lung cancer. CDR3 nucleotide sequence: TGTGCCAGCAGCCTAAAGGGCGCCGGAGCTAACTATGGCTACACCTTC. Encoded protein: CASSLKGAGANYGYTF.